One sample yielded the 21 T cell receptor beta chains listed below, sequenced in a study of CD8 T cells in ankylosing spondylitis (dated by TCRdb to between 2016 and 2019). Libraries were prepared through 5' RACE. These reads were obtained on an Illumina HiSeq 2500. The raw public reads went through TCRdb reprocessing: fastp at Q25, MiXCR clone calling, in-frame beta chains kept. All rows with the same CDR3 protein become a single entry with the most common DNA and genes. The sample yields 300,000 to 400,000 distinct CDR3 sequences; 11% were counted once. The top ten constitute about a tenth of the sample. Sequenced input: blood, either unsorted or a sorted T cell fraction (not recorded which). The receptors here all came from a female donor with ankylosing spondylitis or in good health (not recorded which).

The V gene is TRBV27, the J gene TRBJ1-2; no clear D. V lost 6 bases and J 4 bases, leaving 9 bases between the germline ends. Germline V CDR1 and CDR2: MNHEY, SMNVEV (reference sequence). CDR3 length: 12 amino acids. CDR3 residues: CASRDVVYGYTF. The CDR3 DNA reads TGTGCCAGCAGGGACGTAGTCTATGGCTACACCTTC.

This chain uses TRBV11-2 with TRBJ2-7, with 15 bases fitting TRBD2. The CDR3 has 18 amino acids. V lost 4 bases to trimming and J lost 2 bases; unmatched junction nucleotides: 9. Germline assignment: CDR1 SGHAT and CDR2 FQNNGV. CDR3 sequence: CASSSSLGLAGGTYEQYF. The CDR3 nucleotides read TGTGCCAGCAGCTCATCCCTCGGACTAGCGGGAGGGACCTACGAGCAGTACTTC.

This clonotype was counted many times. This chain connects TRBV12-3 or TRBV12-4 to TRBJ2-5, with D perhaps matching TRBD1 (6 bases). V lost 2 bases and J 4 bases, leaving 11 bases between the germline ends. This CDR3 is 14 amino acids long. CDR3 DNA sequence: TGTGCCAGCAGTTTAAGGACAGAAGGAGAGACCCAGTACTTC. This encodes CASSLRTEGETQYF.

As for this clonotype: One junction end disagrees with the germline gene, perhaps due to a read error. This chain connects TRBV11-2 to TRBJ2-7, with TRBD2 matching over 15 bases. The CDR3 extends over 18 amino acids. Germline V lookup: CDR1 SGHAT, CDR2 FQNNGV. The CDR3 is CASSLGTSGGRSSYEQYF. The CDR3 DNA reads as TGTGCCAGCAGTTTAGGGACTAGCGGGGGGAGGAGCTCCTACGAGCAGTACTTC.

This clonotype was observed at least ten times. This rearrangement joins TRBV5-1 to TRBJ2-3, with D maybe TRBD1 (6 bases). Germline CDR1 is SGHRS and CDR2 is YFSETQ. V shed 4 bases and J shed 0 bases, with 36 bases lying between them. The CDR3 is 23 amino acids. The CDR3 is CASSIPGHVRRSHRPTSTDTQYF. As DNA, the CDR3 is TGCGCCAGCAGCATCCCGGGACACGTCCGTCGATCCCATCGTCCGACTAGCACAGATACGCAGTATTTT. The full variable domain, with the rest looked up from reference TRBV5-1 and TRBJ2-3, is KAGVTQTPRYLIKTRGQQVTLSCSPISGHRSVSWYQQTPGQGLQFLFEYFSETQRNKGNFPGRFSGRQFSNSRSEMNVSTLELGDSALYLCASSIPGHVRRSHRPTSTDTQYFGPGTRLTVL.

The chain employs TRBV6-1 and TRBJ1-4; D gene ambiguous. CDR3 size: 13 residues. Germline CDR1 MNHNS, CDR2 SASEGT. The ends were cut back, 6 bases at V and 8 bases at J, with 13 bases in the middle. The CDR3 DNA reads TGTGCCAGCAGCTCCCTCGGGATAGAAAAACTGTTTTTT. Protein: CASSSLGIEKLFF.

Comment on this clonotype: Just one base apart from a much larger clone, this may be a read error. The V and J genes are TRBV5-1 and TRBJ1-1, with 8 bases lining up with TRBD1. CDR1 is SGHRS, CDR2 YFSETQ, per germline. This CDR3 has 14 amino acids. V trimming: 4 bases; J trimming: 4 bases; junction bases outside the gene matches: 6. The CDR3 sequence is CASSPDRGTTEAFF. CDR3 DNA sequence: TGCGCCAGCAGCCCCGACAGGGGAACCACTGAAGCTTTCTTT.

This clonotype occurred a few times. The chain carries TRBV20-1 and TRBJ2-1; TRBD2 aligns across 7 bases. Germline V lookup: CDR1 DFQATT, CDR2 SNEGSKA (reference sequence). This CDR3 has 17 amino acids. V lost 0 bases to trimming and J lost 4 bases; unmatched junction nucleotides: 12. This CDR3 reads CSARDLRSSGPYNEQFF. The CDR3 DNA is TGCAGTGCTAGAGATCTGAGGTCTAGCGGCCCTTACAATGAGCAGTTCTTC.

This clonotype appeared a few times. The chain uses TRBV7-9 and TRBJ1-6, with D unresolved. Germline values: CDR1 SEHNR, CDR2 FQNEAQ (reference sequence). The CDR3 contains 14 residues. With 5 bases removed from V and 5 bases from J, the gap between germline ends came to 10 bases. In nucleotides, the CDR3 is TGTGCCAGCAGCAGGCCCGGGGATAATTCACCCCTCCACTTT. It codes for CASSRPGDNSPLHF.

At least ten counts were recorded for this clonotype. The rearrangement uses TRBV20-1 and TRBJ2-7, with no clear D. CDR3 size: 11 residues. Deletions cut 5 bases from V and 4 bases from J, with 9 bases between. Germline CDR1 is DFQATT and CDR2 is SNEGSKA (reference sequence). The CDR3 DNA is TGCAGTGCTCGTGGAAGATACGAGCAGTACTTC. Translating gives CSARGRYEQYF.

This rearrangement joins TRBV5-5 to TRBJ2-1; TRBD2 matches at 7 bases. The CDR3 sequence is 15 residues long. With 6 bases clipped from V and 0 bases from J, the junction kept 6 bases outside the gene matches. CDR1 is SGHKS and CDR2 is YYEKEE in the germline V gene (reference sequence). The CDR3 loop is CASTTAGTSYNEQFF. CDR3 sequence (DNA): TGTGCCAGCACCACAGCGGGGACCTCCTACAATGAGCAGTTCTTC.

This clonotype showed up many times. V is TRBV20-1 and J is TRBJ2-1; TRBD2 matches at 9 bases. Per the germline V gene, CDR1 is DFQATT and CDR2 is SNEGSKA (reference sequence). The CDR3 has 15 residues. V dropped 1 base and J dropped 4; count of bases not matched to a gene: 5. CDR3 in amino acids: CSARALAGAYNEQFF. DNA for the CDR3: TGCAGTGCTAGAGCATTAGCGGGGGCTTACAATGAGCAGTTCTTC.

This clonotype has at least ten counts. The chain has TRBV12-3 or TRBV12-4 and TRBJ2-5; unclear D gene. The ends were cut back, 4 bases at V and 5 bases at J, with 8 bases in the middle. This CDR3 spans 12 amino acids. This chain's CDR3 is CASSSSPETQYF. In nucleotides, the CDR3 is TGTGCCAGCAGTTCCTCTCCGGAGACCCAGTACTTC.

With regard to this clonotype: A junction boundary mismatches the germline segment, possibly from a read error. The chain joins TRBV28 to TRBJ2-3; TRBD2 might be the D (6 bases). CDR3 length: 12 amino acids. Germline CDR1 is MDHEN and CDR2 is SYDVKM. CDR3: CASSLGGPHIFF. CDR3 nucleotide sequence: TGTGCCAGCAGTCTGGGGGGTCCACATATCTTTTTT. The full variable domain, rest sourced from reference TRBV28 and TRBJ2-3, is DVKVTQSSRYLVKRTGEKVFLECVQDMDHENMFWYRQDPGLGLRLIYFSYDVKMKEKGDIPEGYSVSREKKERFSLILESASTNQTSMYLCASSLGGPHIFFGPGTRLTVL.

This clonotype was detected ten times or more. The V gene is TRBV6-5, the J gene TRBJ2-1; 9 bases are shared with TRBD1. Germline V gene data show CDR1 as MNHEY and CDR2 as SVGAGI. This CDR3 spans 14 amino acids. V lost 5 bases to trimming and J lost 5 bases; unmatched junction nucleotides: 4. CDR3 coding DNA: TGTGCCAGCAGTAACGGACAGGGGAACAATGAGCAGTTCTTC. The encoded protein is CASSNGQGNNEQFF.

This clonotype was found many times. The CDR3 protein is CASSPEQGQFF. CDR3 in DNA: TGTGCCAGCTCACCCGAACAGGGGCAGTTCTTC. The chain is built from TRBV18 and TRBJ2-1; D is perhaps TRBD1 (6 bases). V shed 3 bases and J shed 12 bases, with 9 bases lying between them. Looked up from germline, CDR1 is KGHSH and CDR2 is LQKENI. The CDR3 totals 11 residues.

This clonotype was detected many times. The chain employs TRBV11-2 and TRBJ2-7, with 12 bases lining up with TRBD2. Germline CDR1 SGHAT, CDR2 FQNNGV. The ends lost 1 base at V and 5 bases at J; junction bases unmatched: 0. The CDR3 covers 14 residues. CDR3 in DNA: TGTGCCAGCAGCTTAGGACTAGCGGGAGACGAGCAGTACTTC. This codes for CASSLGLAGDEQYF.

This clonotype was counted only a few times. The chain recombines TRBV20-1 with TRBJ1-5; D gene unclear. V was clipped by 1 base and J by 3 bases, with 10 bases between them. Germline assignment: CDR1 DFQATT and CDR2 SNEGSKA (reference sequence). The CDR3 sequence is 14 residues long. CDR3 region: CSARVTRPNQPQHF. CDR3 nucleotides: TGCAGTGCTAGAGTCACCCGACCCAATCAGCCCCAGCATTTT.

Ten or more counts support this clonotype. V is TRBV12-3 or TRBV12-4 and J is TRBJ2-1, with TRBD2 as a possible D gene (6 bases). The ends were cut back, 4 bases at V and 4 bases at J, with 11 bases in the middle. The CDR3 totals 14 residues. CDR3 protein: CASSSVGTYNEQFF. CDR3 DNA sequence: TGTGCCAGCAGTTCGGTAGGGACTTACAATGAGCAGTTCTTC.

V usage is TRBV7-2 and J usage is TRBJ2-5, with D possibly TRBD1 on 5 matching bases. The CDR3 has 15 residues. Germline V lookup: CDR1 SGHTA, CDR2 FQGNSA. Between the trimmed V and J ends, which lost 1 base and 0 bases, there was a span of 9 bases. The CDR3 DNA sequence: TGTGCCAGCAGCTTAGTCCTAGGGGACCAAGAGACCCAGTACTTC. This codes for CASSLVLGDQETQYF.

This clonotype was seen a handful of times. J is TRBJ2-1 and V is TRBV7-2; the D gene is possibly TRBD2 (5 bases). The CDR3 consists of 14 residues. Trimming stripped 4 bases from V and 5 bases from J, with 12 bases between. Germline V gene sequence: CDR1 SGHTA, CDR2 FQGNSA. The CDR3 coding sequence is TGTGCCAGCAGCTCCGTGGGAGCGGACAATGAGCAGTTCTTC. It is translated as CASSSVGADNEQFF.